This TCR beta chain was sequenced in a study of response to subunit inactivated influenza vaccine. Germline CDR1 and CDR2: MNHEY and SVGEGT. J was trimmed by 6 bases and V by 5 bases; bases with no gene match: 13. The CDR3 length is 16 residues. This clonotype has more than one count but fewer than ten. TCRdb analysed the RT-PCR reads with MiXCR anew, one entry per CDR3 protein. This sample has fewer than 750,000 distinct CDR3 sequences, with around 15% found just once. The specimen was PBMCs from blood, collected approximately 12 days after vaccination. The source is a man aged 45 to 65 who received an inactivated influenza vaccine. The chain carries TRBV6-2 or TRBV6-3 and TRBJ2-5, with TRBD2 matching 9 bases. CDR3 sequence: CASSLNVAGARKTQYF. The CDR3 coding sequence is TGTGCCAGCAGTCTAAACGTAGCGGGAGCACGAAAGACCCAGTACTTC.